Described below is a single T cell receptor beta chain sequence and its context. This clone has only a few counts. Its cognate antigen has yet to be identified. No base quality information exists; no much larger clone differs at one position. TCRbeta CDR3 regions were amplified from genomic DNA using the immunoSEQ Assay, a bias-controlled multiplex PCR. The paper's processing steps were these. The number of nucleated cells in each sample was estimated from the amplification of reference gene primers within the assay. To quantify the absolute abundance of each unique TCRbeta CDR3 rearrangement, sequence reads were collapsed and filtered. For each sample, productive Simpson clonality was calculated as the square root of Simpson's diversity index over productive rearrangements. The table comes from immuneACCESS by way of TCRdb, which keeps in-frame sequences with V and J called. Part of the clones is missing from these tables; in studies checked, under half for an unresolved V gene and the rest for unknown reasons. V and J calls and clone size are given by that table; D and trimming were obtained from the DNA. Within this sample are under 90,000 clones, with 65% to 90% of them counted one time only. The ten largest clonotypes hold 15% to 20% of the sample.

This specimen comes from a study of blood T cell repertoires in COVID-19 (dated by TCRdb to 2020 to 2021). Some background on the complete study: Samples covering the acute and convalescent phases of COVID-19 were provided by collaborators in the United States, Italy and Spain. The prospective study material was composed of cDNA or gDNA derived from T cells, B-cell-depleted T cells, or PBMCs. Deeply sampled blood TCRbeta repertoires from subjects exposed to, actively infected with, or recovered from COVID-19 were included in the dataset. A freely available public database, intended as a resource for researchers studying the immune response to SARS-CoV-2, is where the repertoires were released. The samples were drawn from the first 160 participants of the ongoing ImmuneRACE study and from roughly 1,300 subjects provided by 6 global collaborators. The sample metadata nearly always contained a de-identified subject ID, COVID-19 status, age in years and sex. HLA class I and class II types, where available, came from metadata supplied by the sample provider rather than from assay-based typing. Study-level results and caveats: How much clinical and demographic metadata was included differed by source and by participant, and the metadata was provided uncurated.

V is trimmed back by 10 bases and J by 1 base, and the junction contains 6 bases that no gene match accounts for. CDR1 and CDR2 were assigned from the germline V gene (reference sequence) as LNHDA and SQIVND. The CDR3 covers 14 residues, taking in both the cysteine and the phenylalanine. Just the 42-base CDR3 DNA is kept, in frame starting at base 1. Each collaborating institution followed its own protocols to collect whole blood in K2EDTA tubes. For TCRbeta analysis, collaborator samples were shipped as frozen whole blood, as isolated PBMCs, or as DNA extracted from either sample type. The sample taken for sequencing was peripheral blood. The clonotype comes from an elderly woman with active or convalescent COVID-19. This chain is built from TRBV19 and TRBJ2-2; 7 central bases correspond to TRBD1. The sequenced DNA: TGTGCCACCTCGACAGGGATGAACACCGGGGAGCTGTTTTTT. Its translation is CATSTGMNTGELFF.